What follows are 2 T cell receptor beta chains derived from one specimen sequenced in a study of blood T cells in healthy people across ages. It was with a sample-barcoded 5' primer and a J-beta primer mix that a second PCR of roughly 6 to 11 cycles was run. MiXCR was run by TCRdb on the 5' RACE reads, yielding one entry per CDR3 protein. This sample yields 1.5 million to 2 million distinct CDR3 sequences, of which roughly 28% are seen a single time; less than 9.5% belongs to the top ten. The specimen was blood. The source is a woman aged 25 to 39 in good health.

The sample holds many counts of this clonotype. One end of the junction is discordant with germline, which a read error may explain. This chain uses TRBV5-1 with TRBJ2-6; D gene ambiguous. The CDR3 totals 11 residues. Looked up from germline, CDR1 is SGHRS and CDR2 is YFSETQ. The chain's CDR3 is CASSGANVLTF. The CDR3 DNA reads TGTGCCAGCAGTGGGGCCAACGTCCTGACTTTC.

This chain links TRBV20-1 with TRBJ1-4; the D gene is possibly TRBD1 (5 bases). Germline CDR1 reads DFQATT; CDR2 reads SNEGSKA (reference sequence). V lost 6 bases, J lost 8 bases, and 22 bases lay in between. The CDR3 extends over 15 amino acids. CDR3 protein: CSAPPLGRVDEKLFF. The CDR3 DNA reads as TGCAGTGCCCCCCCCTTAGGCAGGGTTGACGAAAAACTGTTTTTT.